This is a list of T cell receptor beta chains from one sample in a study of blood T cell repertoires in COVID-19. Sequencing used immunoSEQ multiplex PCR; TCRdb keeps in-frame clones, though not all of them. This sample has some 76,000 clones; around nine tenths occur once, and the top ten carry around 0.6%. Sequencing was carried out using peripheral blood. The receptors were sampled from a man aged 55 to 69 with acute or convalescent COVID-19. CDR3s leave out the opening cysteine and the closing phenylalanine or tryptophan. A D gene is named only where the DNA matches it firmly. Clone size is stated in some rows and not others, as once, few, many or a class when expanded.

-	TRBJ2-3	TRBV27	TRBD1	ASLTTGSDTDTQY
-	TRBJ2-3	TRBV7-3	TRBD2	ASSKLAGGRDTQY
once	TRBJ2-3	TRBV15	TRBD2	ATSREQYYLSPDGGANTQY
-	TRBJ1-2	TRBV10-3	-	AISESNRDNT
-	TRBJ1-1	TRBV11-3	-	ASSPGGPNTEAF
-	TRBJ2-3	TRBV11-2	-	ASSRLGGGGGTDTQY
-	TRBJ1-5	TRBV10-2	TRBD1	ATSTGGESNQPQH
-	TRBJ1-5	TRBV5-8	-	ASSSDSVNQPQH
-	TRBJ1-2	TRBV4-1	-	ASSQVIGTSYGYT
-	TRBJ2-1	TRBV2	-	ASSEDPGINEQF
-	TRBJ1-2	TRBV6-6	-	ASKAGAAPYGYT
-	TRBJ1-4	TRBV10-3	-	AISESGRGNEKLF
-	TRBJ2-7	TRBV19	-	ASSIWQGEDEQY
once	TRBJ2-7	TRBV27	-	ASSLGLWNEQY
medium-sized	TRBJ2-7	TRBV6-1	TRBD2	ASSEAIWNAGGRYEQY
-	TRBJ2-4	TRBV7-2	TRBD2	ASSPGLAAAKNIQY
once	TRBJ1-1	TRBV21-1	-	ASSKGYRGGNTEAF